These T cell receptor beta chains were read from a single sample in a study of blood T cell repertoires in COVID-19. This table comes from immunoSEQ multiplex PCR, and its TCRdb copy is limited to in-frame clones, with some not included. The sample has roughly 220,000 clones; roughly 84% are singletons. The specimen was peripheral blood. These receptors all come from a woman aged 25 to 39 who had recovered from COVID-19. CDR3s include the opening cysteine and the closing phenylalanine or tryptophan. Each record gives: J gene, D gene, clone size, V gene, CDR3 protein, CDR3 DNA. The D gene is left open where the match is weak. Size tells how often a clone was seen (once, few, many) or the class of an expanded clone, and some rows leave it out.

>TRBJ2-3|-|-|TRBV27
CASSQRLSWGRTDTQYF
TGTGCCAGCAGTCAAAGGCTCAGTTGGGGGCGCACAGATACGCAGTATTTT
>TRBJ2-7|-|-|TRBV5-6
CASSPGQGDEQYF
TGTGCCAGCAGCCCTGGGCAGGGTGACGAGCAGTACTTC
>TRBJ2-1|-|few|TRBV7-2
CASSLAREHNEQFF
TGTGCCAGCAGCTTAGCACGGGAGCACAATGAGCAGTTCTTC
>TRBJ2-4|TRBD2|-|TRBV2
CASSGVVAGQNIQYF
TGTGCCAGCAGTGGAGTGGTAGCGGGACAAAACATTCAGTACTTC
>TRBJ2-4|-|-|TRBV7-9
CASSLGSPESSTRIQYF
TGTGCCAGCAGCTTAGGTTCCCCAGAGAGTAGCACGCGCATTCAGTACTTC
>TRBJ2-3|TRBD2|-|TRBV6-5
CASSYRGLAPTQYF
TGTGCCAGCAGTTACCGGGGACTAGCGCCGACGCAGTATTTT
>TRBJ1-5|-|-|TRBV11-2
CASSLVGSQPQHF
TGTGCCAGCAGCTTAGTGGGCAGTCAGCCCCAGCATTTT
>TRBJ2-7|TRBD2|-|TRBV7-9
CASSPGLAGTGEQYF
TGTGCCAGCAGCCCCGGACTAGCGGGGACCGGGGAGCAGTACTTC
>TRBJ1-5|-|-|TRBV3-1/TRBV3-2
CASSQDWSGKSNQPQHF
TGTGCCAGCAGCCAAGATTGGTCAGGGAAGAGCAATCAGCCCCAGCATTTT
>TRBJ1-1|-|-|TRBV7-7
CASSLRRDTEAFF
TGTGCTAGCAGCTTGCGGAGGGACACTGAAGCTTTCTTT
>TRBJ2-3|-|-|TRBV6-4
CASSEGPGTDTQYF
TGTGCCAGCAGTGAAGGTCCGGGAACAGATACGCAGTATTTT
>TRBJ2-7|TRBD1|-|TRBV7-9
CASSLMGTGFYEQYF
TGTGCCAGCAGTCTAATGGGGACAGGGTTTTACGAGCAGTACTTC
>TRBJ1-1|-|-|TRBV27
CASSWGGNTEAFF
TGTGCCAGCAGCTGGGGGGGGAACACTGAAGCTTTCTTT
>TRBJ2-7|TRBD2|-|TRBV7-9
CASSISGRGYEQYF
TGTGCCAGCAGCATTAGCGGGAGAGGCTACGAGCAGTACTTC
>TRBJ2-7|-|once|TRBV29-1
CSVIRGLTYEQYF
TGCAGCGTAATAAGGGGATTGACCTACGAGCAGTACTTC
>TRBJ2-7|TRBD2|-|TRBV5-1
CASRELAGDTYEQYF
TGCGCCAGCAGGGAACTAGCGGGAGACACCTACGAGCAGTACTTC
>TRBJ2-7|TRBD2|-|TRBV6-5
CASSPGLAGSEQYF
TGTGCCAGCAGCCCCGGACTAGCGGGAAGCGAGCAGTACTTC
>TRBJ2-1|TRBD2|-|TRBV6-5
CASSYMREGPRDEQFF
TGTGCCAGCAGTTACATGAGGGAGGGCCCCAGGGATGAGCAGTTCTTC
>TRBJ2-3|-|few|TRBV9
CASSVIPEPDTQYF
TGTGCCAGCAGCGTAATCCCCGAGCCAGATACGCAGTATTTT
>TRBJ2-3|TRBD2|-|TRBV12-3/TRBV12-4
CASGGGSTDTQYF
TGTGCCAGTGGGGGGGGGAGCACAGATACGCAGTATTTT
>TRBJ2-1|TRBD1|-|TRBV9
CASSVTGQGYNEQFF
TGTGCCAGCAGCGTAACTGGACAGGGTTACAATGAGCAGTTCTTC
>TRBJ1-1|-|-|TRBV11-2
CASSLEAVRNTEAFF
TGTGCCAGCAGCTTAGAGGCAGTCAGGAACACTGAAGCTTTCTTT
>TRBJ1-5|-|-|TRBV28
CASSPPPGSNQPQHF
TGTGCCAGCAGTCCTCCACCAGGATCCAATCAGCCCCAGCATTTT
>TRBJ1-5|-|few|TRBV4-2
CASSQDERHNQPQHF
TGTGCCAGCAGCCAAGATGAACGACACAATCAGCCCCAGCATTTT
>TRBJ1-4|-|-|TRBV29-1
CSVGEGTANEKLFF
TGCAGCGTTGGGGAGGGTACAGCTAATGAAAAACTGTTTTTT
>TRBJ2-2|TRBD1|-|TRBV19
CASSIGQGMNTGELFF
TGTGCCAGTAGTATAGGACAGGGGATGAACACCGGGGAGCTGTTTTTT
>TRBJ2-2|TRBD1|-|TRBV28
CASSLIRQGRTGELFF
TGTGCCAGCAGTCTGATCCGACAGGGGAGGACCGGGGAGCTGTTTTTT
>TRBJ2-7|-|-|TRBV30
CAWRPQGGGAYEQYF
TGTGCCTGGAGGCCTCAGGGAGGGGGAGCCTACGAGCAGTACTTC
>TRBJ2-7|TRBD1|-|TRBV29-1
CSVGQGVSREQYF
TGCAGCGTTGGACAGGGGGTATCACGCGAGCAGTACTTC
>TRBJ2-7|TRBD1|once|TRBV7-9
CASSPDGQGAGYEQYF
TGTGCCAGCAGTCCAGACGGGCAGGGGGCGGGCTACGAGCAGTACTTC
>TRBJ2-3|-|-|TRBV27
CASSITQGLRGDTQYF
TGTGCCAGCAGTATCACGCAGGGTCTGAGGGGGGATACGCAGTATTTT
>TRBJ2-1|TRBD1|-|TRBV6-4
CASSDTGQGYNEQFF
TGTGCCAGCAGTGACACTGGACAGGGATACAATGAGCAGTTCTTC
>TRBJ2-1|-|-|TRBV28
CASRAQGRNEQFF
TGTGCCAGCAGGGCACAGGGTCGGAATGAGCAGTTCTTC
>TRBJ1-2|-|-|TRBV2
CASSATLLNYGYTF
TGTGCCAGCAGTGCGACACTCCTTAACTATGGCTACACCTTC
>TRBJ2-1|TRBD2|-|TRBV2
CASSEIGTNSYNEQFF
TGTGCCAGCAGTGAAATCGGGACTAACTCCTACAATGAGCAGTTCTTC
>TRBJ2-3|TRBD2|-|TRBV5-4
CASSLRGRADTDTQYF
TGTGCCAGCAGCTTGCGCGGGAGGGCCGACACAGATACGCAGTATTTT
>TRBJ2-5|TRBD1|once|TRBV5-1
CASSLTGGQTQYF
TGCGCCAGCAGCTTGACAGGGGGGCAGACCCAGTACTTC
>TRBJ2-7|TRBD1|-|TRBV6-4
CASSEFGTGPYEQYF
TGTGCCAGCAGTGAATTCGGGACAGGGCCTTACGAGCAGTACTTC
>TRBJ2-3|-|-|TRBV27
CASSSDRSTDTQYF
TGTGCCAGCAGTTCAGACAGGAGCACAGATACGCAGTATTTT
>TRBJ2-1|-|-|TRBV29-1
CSVEFRQGLGNEQFF
TGCAGCGTTGAATTTCGTCAGGGGCTGGGGAATGAGCAGTTCTTC
>TRBJ2-1|TRBD2|-|TRBV12-3/TRBV12-4
CASGLAGNEQFF
TGTGCCAGCGGACTAGCCGGGAATGAGCAGTTCTTC
>TRBJ2-7|-|-|TRBV27
CASSLAKGPYEQYF
TGTGCCAGCAGTTTGGCAAAGGGGCCCTACGAGCAGTACTTC
>TRBJ1-5|-|-|TRBV5-6
CASSLTNQPQHF
TGTGCCAGCAGCCTTACAAATCAGCCCCAGCATTTT
>TRBJ2-3|-|-|TRBV6-5
CASSTTADTQYF
TGTGCCAGCAGTACAACAGCAGATACGCAGTATTTT
>TRBJ2-1|-|-|TRBV3-1/TRBV3-2
CASSQVLSGPSYNEQFF
TGTGCCAGCAGCCAAGTCTTGAGCGGGCCTTCCTACAATGAGCAGTTCTTC
>TRBJ2-1|TRBD2|-|TRBV11-1
CASSFTSGSVYNEQFF
TGTGCCAGCAGCTTCACTAGCGGGAGCGTATACAATGAGCAGTTCTTC
>TRBJ2-7|TRBD1|few|TRBV2
CASDGTGTYEQYF
TGTGCCAGCGATGGGACAGGGACCTACGAGCAGTACTTC
>TRBJ2-7|-|-|TRBV3-1/TRBV3-2
CASSRLGNSYEQYF
TGTGCCAGCAGCCGTTTGGGCAACTCCTACGAGCAGTACTTC
>TRBJ1-2|TRBD1|-|TRBV6-5
CASSYTLAGTALGYTF
TGTGCCAGCAGTTACACCTTGGCCGGGACAGCCTTGGGCTACACCTTC
>TRBJ2-7|-|-|TRBV6-1
CASSERDIYEQYF
TGTGCCAGCAGTGAACGGGATATCTACGAGCAGTACTTC
>TRBJ2-6|-|-|TRBV21-1
CASSEVRVGANVLTF
TGTGCCAGCAGCGAAGTCAGGGTTGGGGCCAACGTCCTGACTTTC
>TRBJ1-5|-|-|TRBV30
CAWSSGQSNQPQHF
TGTGCCTGGAGTTCTGGACAGAGCAATCAGCCCCAGCATTTT
>TRBJ2-1|TRBD2|-|TRBV7-9
CASSGRLAGDFGEQFF
TGTGCCAGCAGCGGCAGACTAGCGGGAGATTTTGGTGAGCAGTTCTTC
>TRBJ1-1|-|-|TRBV28
CASRSTVNTEAFF
TGTGCCAGCAGATCGACAGTGAACACTGAAGCTTTCTTT
>TRBJ1-1|-|-|TRBV11-2
CASSASRGLNTEAFF
TGTGCCAGCAGTGCCAGTAGAGGGCTGAACACTGAAGCTTTCTTT